Following are 30 T cell receptor beta chains from one sample sequenced in a study of cytomegalovirus exposure and HLA in healthy donors. In the PCR, 60 Vbeta and 13 Jbeta primers were used. Only in-frame clones appear in the TCRdb table, and some are missing; sequencing was by immunoSEQ multiplex PCR. The data show fewer than 150,000 clones, with around three quarters seen just once and around 3.9% held by the top ten. Sequences were obtained from PBMCs. All receptors come from a human donor in good health.

The chain joins TRBV4-1 to TRBJ2-2; TRBD1 agrees at 7 bases. The junction had 2 bases not matched to a gene; V was cut back by 0 bases and J by 7 bases. Germline V lookup: CDR1 MGHRA, CDR2 YSYEKL. The CDR3 is made up of 14 amino acids. The CDR3 coding sequence is TGCGCCAGCAGCCAAGAAACAGGGGTCGGGGAGCTGTTTTTT. This sequence encodes CASSQETGVGELFF.

This chain uses TRBV5-5 with TRBJ1-2; D perhaps matches TRBD1 (6 bases). Trimming pared 3 bases from V and 0 bases from J, leaving 9 bases between. Germline CDR1 SGHKS, CDR2 YYEKEE (reference sequence). The CDR3 spans 14 residues. CDR3 residues: CASSSGHANYGYTF. For the CDR3, the DNA is TGTGCCAGCAGCTCGGGACACGCTAACTATGGCTACACCTTC.

Only a few counts were recorded for this clone. The DNA for the CDR3 is TGTGCCAGCAGCCAACAGGACAACACTGAAGCTTTCTTT. Its translation is CASSQQDNTEAFF. The gene calls are TRBV11-1 and TRBJ1-1; the D gene is possibly TRBD1 (5 bases). Germline assignment: CDR1 SGHAT and CDR2 FQDESV (reference sequence). V was trimmed by 5 bases and J by 2 bases, leaving 9 bases between them. CDR3 length: 13 amino acids.

This chain uses TRBV10-1 with TRBJ2-1, with TRBD2 matching over 7 bases. V lost 6 bases, J lost 4 bases, and 3 bases stayed unmatched. This CDR3 contains 13 residues. CDR1 and CDR2 from the germline V gene are WNHNN and SYGVQD (reference sequence). CDR3 region: CASSTSAYNEQFF. DNA of the CDR3: TGCGCCAGCAGCACTAGCGCATACAATGAGCAGTTCTTC.

This sequence joins TRBV18 and TRBJ2-5; D may be TRBD1 (5 bases). The CDR3 sequence is 13 residues long. Trimming left V 6 bases short and J 7 bases short, with 15 bases between. Per the germline V gene, CDR1 is KGHSH and CDR2 is LQKENI. The CDR3 region has the DNA TGTGCCAGCTCCCCTGGGCCGCAGGGGACCCAGTACTTC. Protein product: CASSPGPQGTQYF. Filled out from reference TRBV18 and TRBJ2-5, the complete variable domain reads NAGVMQNPRHLVRRRGQEARLRCSPMKGHSHVYWYRQLPEEGLKFMVYLQKENIIDESGMPKERFSAEFPKEGPSILRIQQVVRGDSAAYFCASSPGPQGTQYFGPGTRLLVL.

In regard to this clone: One junction end disagrees with the germline gene, perhaps due to a read error. This sample also contains other DNA sequences that code for the same CDR3. The rearrangement uses TRBV5-1 and TRBJ2-7; 8 nucleotides agree with TRBD2. The germline V gene encodes CDR1 SGHRS and CDR2 YFSETQ. The CDR3 has 14 residues. This CDR3 is CASSSSAGVIEQYF. For the CDR3, the DNA is TGCGCCAGTAGCTCCTCAGCGGGAGTAATCGAGCAGTACTTC. Looking up the rest from reference TRBV5-1 and TRBJ2-7 gives the full variable domain: KAGVTQTPRYLIKTRGQQVTLSCSPISGHRSVSWYQQTPGQGLQFLFEYFSETQRNKGNFPGRFSGRQFSNSRSEMNVSTLELGDSALYLCASSSSAGVIEQYFGPGTRLTVT.

V gene TRBV27 combines with J gene TRBJ2-1; 7 positions match TRBD2. Trimming took 7 bases from V and 1 from J; bases not matched to a gene: 7. This CDR3 has 15 amino acids. Germline values: CDR1 MNHEY, CDR2 SMNVEV (reference sequence). CDR3 in amino acids: CASTPSRESYNEQFF. The CDR3 region has the DNA TGTGCCAGCACCCCATCGCGGGAGTCCTACAATGAGCAGTTCTTC.

This sequence joins TRBV27 and TRBJ1-5; 7 bases are a match to TRBD1. The trim removed 2 bases at V and 7 bases at J, leaving 2 bases unmatched. CDR3 length: 13 residues. The V gene's germline CDR1 is MNHEY and CDR2 SMNVEV (reference sequence). For the CDR3, the DNA is TGTGCCAGCAGTTTAAACAGGGGCCAGCCCCAGCATTTT. Amino acids: CASSLNRGQPQHF.

The chain employs TRBV28 and TRBJ1-1; 8 nucleotides line up with TRBD1. The CDR3 is 14 amino acids. With 1 base clipped from V and 10 bases from J, the junction kept 8 bases outside the gene matches. Per the germline V gene, CDR1 is MDHEN and CDR2 is SYDVKM. This CDR3 is CASSLYGQGMRAFF. The CDR3 coding sequence is TGTGCCAGCAGTTTATATGGACAGGGCATGAGAGCTTTCTTT.

The V call is TRBV28, the J call TRBJ1-5; D unresolved. V lost 7 bases and J lost 1, with 14 bases in between. The length of the CDR3 is 15 residues. Germline-derived CDR1 and CDR2 are MDHEN and SYDVKM. This chain's CDR3 is CASTLAPTSNQPQHF. CDR3 DNA: TGTGCCAGCACCTTGGCCCCAACAAGCAATCAGCCCCAGCATTTT.

This clone was counted once. The V gene is TRBV7-9, the J gene TRBJ2-7; perhaps TRBD2 as D (5 bases). CDR3 size: 13 residues. From germline, CDR1 is SEHNR and CDR2 FQNEAQ (reference sequence). The V and J ends lost 8 bases and 1 base respectively, with 12 bases between them. This chain's CDR3 is CASGSRESYEQYF. CDR3 DNA sequence: TGTGCCAGCGGATCGAGGGAGTCCTACGAGCAGTACTTC.

The J gene is TRBJ1-2, the V gene TRBV7-9; D ambiguous. Per germline, CDR1 SEHNR and CDR2 FQNEAQ (reference sequence). V was clipped by 1 base and J by 1 base, with 10 bases between them. The CDR3 length is 15 residues. Here the CDR3 reads CASSLERGGNYGYTF. The CDR3 DNA sequence: TGTGCCAGCAGCTTAGAACGGGGTGGTAACTATGGCTACACCTTC. The entire variable domain, with the rest obtained from reference TRBV7-9 and TRBJ1-2, is as follows: DTGVSQNPRHKITKRGQNVTFRCDPISEHNRLYWYRQTLGQGPEFLTYFQNEAQLEKSRLLSDRFSAERPKGSFSTLEIQRTEQGDSAMYLCASSLERGGNYGYTFGSGTRLTVV.

Only one count was recorded for this clone. The V call is TRBV6-4, the J call TRBJ2-3, with 9 bases aligning to TRBD2. Trimming took 5 bases from V and 7 from J; bases not matched to a gene: 10. The germline gives CDR1 MRHNA, CDR2 SNTAGT. CDR3 length: 15 amino acids. CDR3 region: CASSTESGRSNTQYF. CDR3 DNA sequence: TGTGCCAGCAGTACCGAAAGCGGGAGGTCGAATACGCAGTATTTT.

The chain employs TRBV5-1 and TRBJ2-1; tentatively, D is TRBD2 (5 bases). CDR3 length equals 14 residues. The germline V gene encodes CDR1 SGHRS and CDR2 YFSETQ. V was shortened by 0 bases and J by 3 bases, with 7 bases between the two germline ends. The CDR3 sequence: CASSLGTYYNEQFF. CDR3 nucleotides: TGCGCCAGCAGCTTGGGGACTTACTACAATGAGCAGTTCTTC.

V gene TRBV5-1 combines with J gene TRBJ2-2; D is perhaps TRBD2 (5 bases). V dropped 3 bases and J dropped 0 bases, with 15 bases sitting between them. CDR1 is SGHRS and CDR2 is YFSETQ in the germline V gene. The CDR3 length is 17 residues. In DNA form, the CDR3 reads TGCGCCAGCAGCTCCACAAGGAACGGGGCGAACACCGGGGAGCTGTTTTTT. As protein: CASSSTRNGANTGELFF.

There are a few counts of this clone. The chain links TRBV18 to TRBJ2-1; the match to TRBD2 covers 8 bases. This CDR3 spans 16 amino acids. Trimming removed 3 bases from V and 5 bases from J; junction bases left unmatched: 9. Germline CDR1 and CDR2: KGHSH and LQKENI. CDR3 bases: TGTGCCAGCTCACCTTTTACTAGCGGACAAAACAATGAGCAGTTCTTC. This encodes CASSPFTSGQNNEQFF.

This chain links TRBV5-1 with TRBJ2-7; 10 nucleotides agree with TRBD2. The CDR3 is made up of 14 amino acids. Losses at the gene ends were 5 bases for V and 3 bases for J; bases not matched to a gene: 5. Germline CDR1 reads SGHRS; CDR2 reads YFSETQ. CDR3 protein: CASRGPSGSYEQYF. The CDR3 coding sequence is TGCGCCAGCAGAGGGCCTAGCGGGAGCTACGAGCAGTACTTC.

This clone was observed a few times. The chain's CDR3 is CASSILSLSEQFF. The CDR3 coding sequence is TGTGCCAGTAGTATTCTTTCGTTGAGTGAGCAGTTCTTC. The rearrangement links TRBV19 to TRBJ2-1, with no clear D. V shed 3 bases and J shed 9 bases, with 12 bases lying between them. The germline V gene has CDR1 LNHDA and CDR2 SQIVND (reference sequence). The CDR3 spans 13 residues.

The rearrangement links TRBV6-6 to TRBJ2-7, with 8 bases lining up with TRBD1. The CDR3 runs 15 residues. Germline-derived CDR1 and CDR2 are MNHNY and SVGAGI (reference sequence). The V and J ends lost 7 bases and 0 bases, in that order; junction bases with no gene match: 8. CDR3 amino acids: CASTPGDRSSYEQYF. CDR3 nucleotide sequence: TGTGCCAGCACCCCGGGGGACAGGAGCTCCTACGAGCAGTACTTC.

The chain joins TRBV4-2 to TRBJ1-2; D ambiguous. Trimming took 4 bases from V and 3 from J, leaving 15 bases between them. The CDR3 is 15 amino acids. Germline CDR1 reads LGHNA; CDR2 reads YNFKEQ. In DNA form, the CDR3 reads TGTGCCAGCAGCCGGGAAGGGCGGCGGGACTATGGCTACACCTTC. Amino acid sequence: CASSREGRRDYGYTF.

This chain uses TRBV18 with TRBJ2-1, with D uncertain. The CDR3 runs 14 residues. Looked up from germline, CDR1 is KGHSH and CDR2 is LQKENI. V lost 0 bases and J lost 8, with 11 bases in between. The CDR3 sequence: CASSPPGSPDEQFF. For the CDR3, the DNA is TGTGCCAGCTCACCACCCGGTAGCCCAGATGAGCAGTTCTTC. The full variable domain, completed using reference TRBV18 and TRBJ2-1, is NAGVMQNPRHLVRRRGQEARLRCSPMKGHSHVYWYRQLPEEGLKFMVYLQKENIIDESGMPKERFSAEFPKEGPSILRIQQVVRGDSAAYFCASSPPGSPDEQFFGPGTRLTVL.

CDR3 coding DNA: TGCGCCAGCAGCTCCGGAGGGGGCAATCAGCCCCAGCATTTT. This translates into CASSSGGGNQPQHF. The V gene is TRBV5-1, the J gene TRBJ1-5, with a tentative D call TRBD1 (5 bases). Trimming took 3 bases from V and 2 from J, leaving 9 bases between them. The germline V gene has CDR1 SGHRS and CDR2 YFSETQ. The CDR3 has 14 amino acids.

This rearrangement joins TRBV6-5 to TRBJ1-5, with TRBD1 identical over 7 bases. V was clipped by 6 bases and J by 6 bases; unmatched bases: 5. The CDR3 contains 13 residues. From germline, CDR1 is MNHEY and CDR2 SVGAGI. CDR3 protein: CASRIDRAQPQHF. DNA of the CDR3: TGTGCCAGCAGAATTGACAGGGCTCAGCCCCAGCATTTT.

CDR3: CASSPRQGSPYEQYF. CDR3 DNA sequence: TGTGCCAGTAGTCCCCGACAGGGATCACCTTACGAGCAGTACTTC. The chain uses TRBV19 and TRBJ2-7, with 7 bases aligning to TRBD1. The CDR3 has 15 residues. V was pared by 5 bases and J by 4 bases, with 11 bases of the junction left unmatched. Germline values: CDR1 LNHDA, CDR2 SQIVND (reference sequence).

The table lists this clone with a count of one. The junction differs from germline at one of its ends, possibly a read error. The chain combines TRBV11-2 with TRBJ2-7, with D maybe TRBD2 (6 bases). The germline gives CDR1 SGHAT, CDR2 FQNNGV. The CDR3 runs to 14 residues. CDR3 DNA sequence: TGTGCCAGCAGCTCCGGGAGAAGCTCCTACGAGCAGGACTTC. This encodes CASSSGRSSYEQDF.

The chain joins TRBV6-5 to TRBJ2-2; D is undetermined. Germline V CDR1 and CDR2: MNHEY, SVGAGI. V lost 5 bases and J 4 bases, leaving 14 bases between the germline ends. The CDR3 length is 15 residues. CDR3 nucleotide sequence: TGTGCCAGCAGTCCGGGTCCCAGAACCACCGGGGAGCTGTTTTTT. This gives the protein CASSPGPRTTGELFF.

With respect to this clone: The junction departs from germline at one end; a sequencing error may be responsible. The rearrangement joins TRBV7-9 to TRBJ1-3; D gene unclear. The germline gives CDR1 SEHNR, CDR2 FQNEAQ (reference sequence). The CDR3 consists of 17 residues. The DNA for the CDR3 is TGTTCCAGCAGCTTAGGAGTTCGCTTAGACTCTGGAAACACCATATATTTT. As protein: CSSSLGVRLDSGNTIYF.

This clone is a singleton in its sample. The gene calls are TRBV5-1 and TRBJ1-2; D may be TRBD1 (5 bases). Germline V gives CDR1 SGHRS, CDR2 YFSETQ. The V end was cut by 9 bases, the J end by 10 bases, with 31 bases between. This CDR3 is 16 amino acids long. This chain's CDR3 is CATSRRGLTDVGVYTF. In DNA, the CDR3 is TGCGCCACCTCGCGAAGGGGCTTGACCGATGTAGGTGTCTACACCTTC.

The V gene is TRBV5-5, the J gene TRBJ2-1, with a tentative D call TRBD2 (5 bases). The V end was cut by 0 bases, the J end by 9 bases, with 10 bases between. The CDR3 runs 13 residues. From germline, CDR1 is SGHKS and CDR2 YYEKEE (reference sequence). CDR3 nucleotide sequence: TGTGCCAGCAGCTTGGTCCCGGGGATTGAGCAGTTCTTC. Translating gives CASSLVPGIEQFF.

This clone was observed a handful of times. The chain is built from TRBV5-1 and TRBJ2-3, with TRBD1 as a possible D gene (6 bases). Germline CDR1 and CDR2: SGHRS and YFSETQ. V was cut by 0 bases and J by 6 bases, with 17 bases left in between. CDR3 length: 16 amino acids. The DNA of the CDR3 is TGCGCCAGCAGCTTGGAGGTGGGGGCCCCTTCCGATACGCAGTATTTT. Residues: CASSLEVGAPSDTQYF.